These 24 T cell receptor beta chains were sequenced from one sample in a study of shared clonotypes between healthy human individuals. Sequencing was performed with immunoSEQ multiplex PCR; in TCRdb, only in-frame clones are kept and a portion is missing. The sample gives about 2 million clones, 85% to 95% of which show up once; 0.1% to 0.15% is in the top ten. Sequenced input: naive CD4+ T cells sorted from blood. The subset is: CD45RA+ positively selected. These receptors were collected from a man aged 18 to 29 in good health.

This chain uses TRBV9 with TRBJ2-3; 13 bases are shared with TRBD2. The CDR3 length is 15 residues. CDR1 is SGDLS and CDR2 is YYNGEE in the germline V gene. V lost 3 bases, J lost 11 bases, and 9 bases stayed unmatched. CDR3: CASSERTSGSVRQYF. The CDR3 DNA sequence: TGTGCCAGCAGCGAGAGGACTAGCGGGAGCGTGCGGCAGTATTTT.

For the CDR3, the DNA is TGTGCCAGCAGCTTCCAACTTCCCACCGAAAAACTGTTTTTT. Translating gives CASSFQLPTEKLFF. The J gene is TRBJ1-4, the V gene TRBV7-2, with no clear D. CDR1 is SGHTA, CDR2 FQGNSA, per germline. There are 14 residues in the CDR3. The V gene lost 3 bases and the J gene lost 8 bases, with 13 bases spanning the gap.

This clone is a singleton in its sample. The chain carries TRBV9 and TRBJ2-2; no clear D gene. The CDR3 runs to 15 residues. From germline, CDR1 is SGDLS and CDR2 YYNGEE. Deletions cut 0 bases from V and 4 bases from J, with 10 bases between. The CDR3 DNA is TGTGCCAGCAGCGTAGAGAGGACCTCCACCGGGGAGCTGTTTTTT. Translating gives CASSVERTSTGELFF.

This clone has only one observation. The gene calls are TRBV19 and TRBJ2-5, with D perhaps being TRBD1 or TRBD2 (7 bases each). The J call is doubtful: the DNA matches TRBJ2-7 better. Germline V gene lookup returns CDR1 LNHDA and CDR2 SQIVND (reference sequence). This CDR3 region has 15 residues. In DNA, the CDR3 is TGTGCCAGTAGTATGATAGCAGGGGGGGACTACGAGCAGTACTTC. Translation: CASSMIAGGDYEQYF.

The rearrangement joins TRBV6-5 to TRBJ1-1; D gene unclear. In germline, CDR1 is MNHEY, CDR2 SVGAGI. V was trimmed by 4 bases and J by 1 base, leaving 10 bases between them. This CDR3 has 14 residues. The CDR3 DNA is TGTGCCAGCAGTTCCCCGGAAAAGAACACTGAAGCTTTCTTT. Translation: CASSSPEKNTEAFF.

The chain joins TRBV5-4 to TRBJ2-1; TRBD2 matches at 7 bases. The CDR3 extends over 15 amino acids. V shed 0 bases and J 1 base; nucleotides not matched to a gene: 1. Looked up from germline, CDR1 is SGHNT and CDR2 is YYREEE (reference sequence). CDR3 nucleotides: TGTGCCAGCAGCTTGGGGCGGGAGTCCTACAATGAGCAGTTCTTC. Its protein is CASSLGRESYNEQFF.

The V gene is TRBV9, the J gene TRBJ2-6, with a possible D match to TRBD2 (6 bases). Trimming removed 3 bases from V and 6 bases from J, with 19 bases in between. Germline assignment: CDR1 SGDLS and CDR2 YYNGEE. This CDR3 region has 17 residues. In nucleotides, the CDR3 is TGTGCCAGCAGCGCTGGGACTCTGGGCTCAGAGGCCAACGTCCTGACTTTC. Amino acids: CASSAGTLGSEANVLTF. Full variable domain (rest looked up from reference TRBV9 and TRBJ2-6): DSGVTQTPKHLITATGQRVTLRCSPRSGDLSVYWYQQSLDQGLQFLIQYYNGEERAKGNILERFSAQQFPDLHSELNLSSLELGDSALYFCASSAGTLGSEANVLTFGAGSRLTVL.

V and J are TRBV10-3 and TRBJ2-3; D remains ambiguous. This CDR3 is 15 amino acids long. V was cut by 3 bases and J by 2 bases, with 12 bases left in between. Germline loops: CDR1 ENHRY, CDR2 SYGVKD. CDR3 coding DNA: TGTGCCATCAGTGATTTCCCGGGTCTCACAGATACGCAGTATTTT. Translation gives CAISDFPGLTDTQYF.

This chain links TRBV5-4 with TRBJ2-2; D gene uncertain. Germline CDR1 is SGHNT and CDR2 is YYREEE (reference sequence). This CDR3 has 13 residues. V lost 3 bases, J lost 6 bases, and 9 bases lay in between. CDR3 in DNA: TGTGCCAGCAGCTCCCGGGTGGCCGGGGAGCTGTTTTTT. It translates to CASSSRVAGELFF. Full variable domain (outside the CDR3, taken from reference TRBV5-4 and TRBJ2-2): ETGVTQSPTHLIKTRGQQVTLRCSSQSGHNTVSWYQQALGQGPQFIFQYYREEENGRGNFPPRFSGLQFPNYSSELNVNALELDDSALYLCASSSRVAGELFFGEGSRLTVL.

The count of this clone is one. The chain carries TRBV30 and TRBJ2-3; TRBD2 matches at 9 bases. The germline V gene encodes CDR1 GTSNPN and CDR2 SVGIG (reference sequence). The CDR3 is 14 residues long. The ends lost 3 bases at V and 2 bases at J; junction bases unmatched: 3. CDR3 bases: TGTGCCTGGAGCGGCGGGAGGGCCACAGATACGCAGTATTTT. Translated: CAWSGGRATDTQYF.

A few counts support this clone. CDR3 nucleotide sequence: TGTGCCAGTAGTATAGTGACAGGGGCGCGATCACCCCTCCACTTT. This gives the protein CASSIVTGARSPLHF. V is TRBV19 and J is TRBJ1-6; 8 nucleotides align to TRBD1. This CDR3 has 15 residues. Germline V gene sequence: CDR1 LNHDA, CDR2 SQIVND (reference sequence). V lost 1 base, J lost 10 bases, and 6 bases stayed unmatched.

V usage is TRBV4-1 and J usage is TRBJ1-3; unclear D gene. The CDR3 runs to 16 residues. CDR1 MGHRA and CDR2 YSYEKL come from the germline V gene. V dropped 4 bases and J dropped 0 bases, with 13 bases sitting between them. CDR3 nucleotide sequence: TGCGCCAGCAGCCCGCGCAAACAGAGCTCTGGAAACACCATATATTTT. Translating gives CASSPRKQSSGNTIYF.

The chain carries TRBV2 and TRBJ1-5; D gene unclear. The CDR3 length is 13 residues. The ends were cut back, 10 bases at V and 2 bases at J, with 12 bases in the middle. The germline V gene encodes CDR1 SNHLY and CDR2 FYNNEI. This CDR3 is CAISGGGNQPQHF. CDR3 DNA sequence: TGTGCCATATCAGGCGGGGGCAATCAGCCCCAGCATTTT.

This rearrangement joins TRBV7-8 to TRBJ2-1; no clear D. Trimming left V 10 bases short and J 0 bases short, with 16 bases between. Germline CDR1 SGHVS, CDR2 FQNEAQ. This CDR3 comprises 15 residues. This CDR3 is CATLRTLHSYNEQFF. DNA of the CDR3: TGTGCCACTCTAAGAACCCTCCACTCCTACAATGAGCAGTTCTTC.

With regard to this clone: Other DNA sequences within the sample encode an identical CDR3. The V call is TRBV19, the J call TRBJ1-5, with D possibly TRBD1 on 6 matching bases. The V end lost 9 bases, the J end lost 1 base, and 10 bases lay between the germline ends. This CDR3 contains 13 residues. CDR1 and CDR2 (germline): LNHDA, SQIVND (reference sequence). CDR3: CASSGQSNQPQHF. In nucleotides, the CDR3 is TGTGCCAGCAGCGGACAGAGCAATCAGCCCCAGCATTTT.

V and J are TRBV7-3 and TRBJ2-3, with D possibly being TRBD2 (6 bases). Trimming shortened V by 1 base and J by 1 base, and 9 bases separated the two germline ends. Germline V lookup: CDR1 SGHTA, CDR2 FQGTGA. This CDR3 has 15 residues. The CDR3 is CASSLNTGGTDTQYF. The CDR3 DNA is TGTGCCAGCAGCTTAAACACGGGGGGCACAGATACGCAGTATTTT.

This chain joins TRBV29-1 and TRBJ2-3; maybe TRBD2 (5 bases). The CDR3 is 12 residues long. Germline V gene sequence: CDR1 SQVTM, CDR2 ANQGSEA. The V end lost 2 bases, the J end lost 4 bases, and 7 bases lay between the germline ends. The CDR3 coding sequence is TGCAGCGTTGAACCGGGATCAGATACGCAGTATTTT. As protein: CSVEPGSDTQYF.

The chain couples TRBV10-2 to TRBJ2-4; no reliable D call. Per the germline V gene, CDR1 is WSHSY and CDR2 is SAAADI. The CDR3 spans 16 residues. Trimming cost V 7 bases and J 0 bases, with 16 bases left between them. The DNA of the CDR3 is TGCGCCAGCACCCGCTCGGTCGACCCAGCCAAAAACATTCAGTACTTC. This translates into CASTRSVDPAKNIQYF.

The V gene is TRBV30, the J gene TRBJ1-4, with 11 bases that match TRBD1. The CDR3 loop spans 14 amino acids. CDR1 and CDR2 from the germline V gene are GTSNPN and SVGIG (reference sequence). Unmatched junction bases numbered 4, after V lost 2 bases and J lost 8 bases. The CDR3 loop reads CAWSPGTGGEKLFF. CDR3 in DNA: TGTGCCTGGAGTCCGGGGACAGGGGGAGAAAAACTGTTTTTT.

CDR3 in amino acids: CASSTDTRSPLHF. The CDR3 DNA reads as TGTGCCAGTAGTACGGACACCAGATCACCCCTCCACTTT. The gene calls are TRBV19 and TRBJ1-6; weak D call: TRBD1 (5 bases). Germline-derived CDR1 and CDR2 are LNHDA and SQIVND (reference sequence). V lost 4 bases, J lost 10 bases, and 11 bases lay in between. The CDR3 has 13 residues.

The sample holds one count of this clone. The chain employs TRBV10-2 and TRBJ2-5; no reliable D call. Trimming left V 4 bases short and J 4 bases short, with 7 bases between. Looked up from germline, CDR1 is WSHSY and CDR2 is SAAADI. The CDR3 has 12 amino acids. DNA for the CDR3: TGCGCCAGCAGTGCGTCGGGAGAGACCCAGTACTTC. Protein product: CASSASGETQYF.

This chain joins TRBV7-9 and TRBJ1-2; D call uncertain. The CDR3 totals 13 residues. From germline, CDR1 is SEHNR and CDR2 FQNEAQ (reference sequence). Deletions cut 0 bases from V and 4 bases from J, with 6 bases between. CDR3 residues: CASSLAGAYGYTF. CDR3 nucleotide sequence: TGTGCCAGCAGCTTAGCAGGAGCCTATGGCTACACCTTC.

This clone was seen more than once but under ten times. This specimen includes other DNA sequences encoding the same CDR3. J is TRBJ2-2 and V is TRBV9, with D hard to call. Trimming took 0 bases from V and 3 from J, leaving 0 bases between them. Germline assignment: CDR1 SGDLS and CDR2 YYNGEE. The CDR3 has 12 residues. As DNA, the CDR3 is TGTGCCAGCAGCGTAGACACCGGGGAGCTGTTTTTT. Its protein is CASSVDTGELFF.

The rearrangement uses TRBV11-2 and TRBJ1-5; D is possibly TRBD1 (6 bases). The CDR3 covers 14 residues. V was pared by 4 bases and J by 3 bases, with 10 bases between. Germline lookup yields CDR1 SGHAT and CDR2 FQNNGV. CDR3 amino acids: CASSSQGLNQPQHF. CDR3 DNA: TGTGCCAGCAGCTCACAGGGACTCAATCAGCCCCAGCATTTT.